A selection of T cell receptor beta chains follows, all from one sample in a study of T cell clones after liver transplantation. TCRdb's copy holds only in-frame clones and misses some; the assay was immunoSEQ multiplex PCR. The sample holds around 60,000 clones, roughly two thirds seen once. The material was CD4+ T cells from blood, obtained before liver transplant. The receptor set was obtained from a human donor who received a liver transplant. Both conserved end residues are part of each CDR3. D genes are given only for firm matches. Clone size is not always given. Where it is, it says once, few, many or a class for expanded clones.

CDR3 length	clone size	V gene	D gene	J gene	CDR3 DNA	CDR3 protein
13	-	TRBV4-2	-	TRBJ2-4	TGTGCCAGCAGCCATATGTACAAAAACATTCAGTACTTC	CASSHMYKNIQYF
16	-	TRBV28	-	TRBJ1-5	TGTGCCAGCAGCCCTGGGGGGAGAGATAGCAATCAGCCCCAGCATTTT	CASSPGGRDSNQPQHF
15	-	TRBV27	TRBD1	TRBJ1-1	TGTGCCAGCAGTCCGGGACAGGGGACCAACACTGAAGCTTTCTTT	CASSPGQGTNTEAFF
13	-	TRBV4-2	-	TRBJ1-1	TGTGCCAGCAGCTACCGGCAACAGCGGCAGGCTTTCTTT	CASSYRQQRQAFF
16	-	TRBV19	-	TRBJ1-5	TGTGCCAGTACCCCACGGGGGGGCTCTAGCAATCAGCCCCAGCATTTT	CASTPRGGSSNQPQHF
14	-	TRBV19	TRBD2	TRBJ2-7	TGTGCCAGTAGTATAAGACGGGGGGACTACGAGCAGTACTTC	CASSIRRGDYEQYF
16	few	TRBV7-3	-	TRBJ2-2	TGTGCCAGCAGCTCCTCCCCACAGGGTCGCACCGGGGAGCTGTTTTTT	CASSSSPQGRTGELFF
12	-	TRBV6-5	TRBD2	TRBJ2-1	TGTGCCAGCAGCAGACTAGCGGGGGAGCAGTTCTTC	CASSRLAGEQFF
16	-	TRBV28	-	TRBJ1-1	TGTGCCAGCAGTCGCAACTCAGGGGTCCCGAACACTGAAGCTTTCTTT	CASSRNSGVPNTEAFF
15	-	TRBV7-2	TRBD1	TRBJ1-6	TGTGCCAGCAGCCGAAATACAGGGGCCACATCACCCCTCCACTTT	CASSRNTGATSPLHF
15	-	TRBV6-1	-	TRBJ2-5	TGTGCCACTGCGACCGGGACAACCAACCAAGAGACCCAGTACTTC	CATATGTTNQETQYF
15	-	TRBV5-4	-	TRBJ1-1	TGTGCCAGCAGCTTGGGTACAGGTTCCGACACTGAAGCTTTCTTT	CASSLGTGSDTEAFF
14	-	TRBV11-2	-	TRBJ2-5	TGTGCCAGCAGCTTCGCCACAGATGGAGAGACCCAGTACTTC	CASSFATDGETQYF
13	-	TRBV9	-	TRBJ2-5	TGTGCCAGCAGCGTAGAGCTGGGGGGGACCCAGTACTTC	CASSVELGGTQYF
15	many	TRBV9	-	TRBJ2-3	TGTGCCAGCAGCGTAGACAGCGGTAGCACAGATACGCAGTATTTT	CASSVDSGSTDTQYF